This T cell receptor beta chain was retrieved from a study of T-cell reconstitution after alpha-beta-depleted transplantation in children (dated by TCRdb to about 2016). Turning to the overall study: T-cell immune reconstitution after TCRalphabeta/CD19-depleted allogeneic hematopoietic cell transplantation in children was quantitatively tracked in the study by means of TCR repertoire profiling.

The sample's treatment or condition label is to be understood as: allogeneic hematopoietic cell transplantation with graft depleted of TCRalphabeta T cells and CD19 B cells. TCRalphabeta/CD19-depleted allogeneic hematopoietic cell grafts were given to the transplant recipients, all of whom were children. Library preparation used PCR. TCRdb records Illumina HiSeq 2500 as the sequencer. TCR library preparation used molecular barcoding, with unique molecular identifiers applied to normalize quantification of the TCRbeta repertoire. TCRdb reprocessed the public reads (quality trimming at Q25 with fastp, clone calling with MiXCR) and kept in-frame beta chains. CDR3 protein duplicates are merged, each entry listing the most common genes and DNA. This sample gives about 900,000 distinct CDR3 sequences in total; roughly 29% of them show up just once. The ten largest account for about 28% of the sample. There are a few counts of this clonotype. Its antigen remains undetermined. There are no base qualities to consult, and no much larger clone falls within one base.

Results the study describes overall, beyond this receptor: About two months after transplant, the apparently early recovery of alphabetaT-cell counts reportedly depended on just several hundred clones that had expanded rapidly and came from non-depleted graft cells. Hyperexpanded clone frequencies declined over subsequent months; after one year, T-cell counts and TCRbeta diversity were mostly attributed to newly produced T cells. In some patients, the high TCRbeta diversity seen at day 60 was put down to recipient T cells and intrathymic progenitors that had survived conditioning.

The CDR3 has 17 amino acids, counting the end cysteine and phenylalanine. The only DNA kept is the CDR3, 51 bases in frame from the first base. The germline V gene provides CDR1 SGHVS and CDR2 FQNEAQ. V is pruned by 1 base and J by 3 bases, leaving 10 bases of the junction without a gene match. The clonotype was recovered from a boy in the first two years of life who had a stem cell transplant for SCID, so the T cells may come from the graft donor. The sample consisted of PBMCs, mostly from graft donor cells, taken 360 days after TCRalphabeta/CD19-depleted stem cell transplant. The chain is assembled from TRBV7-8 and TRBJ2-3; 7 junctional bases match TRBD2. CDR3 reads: CASSLGRLAARTDTQYF. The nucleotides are TGTGCCAGCAGCTTAGGCCGGCTAGCGGCTAGGACAGATACGCAGTATTTT. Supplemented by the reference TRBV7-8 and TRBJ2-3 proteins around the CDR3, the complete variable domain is GAGVSQSPRYKVAKRGQDVALRCDPISGHVSLFWYQQALGQGPEFLTYFQNEAQLDKSGLPSDRFFAERPEGSVSTLKIQRTQQEDSAVYLCASSLGRLAARTDTQYFGPGTRLTVL.